These 20 T cell receptor beta chains were all obtained from the same sample, sequenced in a study of blood T cells in healthy people across ages. A second PCR, run for roughly 7 to 12 cycles, used a sample-barcoded 5' primer plus a J-beta primer mix. TCRdb re-called the 5' RACE reads through MiXCR, storing one row per CDR3 protein. The table records hundreds of thousands of distinct CDR3 sequences, about 48% of them present only once. The sequenced material came from blood. These receptors came from a man younger than 45 in good health.

This clonotype occurred a few times. The V and J genes are TRBV24-1 and TRBJ2-3, with D tentatively TRBD1 (6 bases). The CDR3 extends over 15 amino acids. Trimming cost V 3 bases and J 4 bases, with 13 bases left between them. Germline V gene lookup returns CDR1 KGHDR and CDR2 SFDVKD. The CDR3 DNA reads as TGTGCCACCAGTGATGGTCACAGGGCCTCAGATACGCAGTATTTT. Protein product: CATSDGHRASDTQYF.

This chain joins TRBV3-1 and TRBJ2-7, with TRBD2 matching 7 bases. This CDR3 region has 15 residues. CDR1 and CDR2 from the germline V gene are LGHDT and YNNKEL (reference sequence). Trimming removed 4 bases from V and 0 bases from J; junction bases left unmatched: 6. This chain's CDR3 is CASSPGGKGSYEQYF. The CDR3 DNA reads TGTGCCAGCAGCCCCGGGGGGAAGGGCTCCTACGAGCAGTACTTC.

The genes are TRBV28 and TRBJ2-5; TRBD1 aligns across 8 bases. Germline lookup yields CDR1 MDHEN and CDR2 SYDVKM. The J segment lost 2 bases and the V segment lost 4 bases, leaving 15 bases of the junction unmatched. There are 18 residues in the CDR3. CDR3 sequence reads: CASSSLAQGARIQETQYF. The CDR3 coding sequence is TGTGCCAGCAGTTCCTTAGCTCAGGGGGCGCGGATACAAGAGACCCAGTACTTC.

J is TRBJ2-2 and V is TRBV11-1; a weak D match, TRBD2 (7 bases). Trimming shortened V by 5 bases and J by 1 base, and 17 bases separated the two germline ends. The CDR3 covers 17 residues. Germline CDR1 is SGHAT and CDR2 is FQDESV (reference sequence). The CDR3: CASSQLGGDMNTGELFF. The CDR3 nucleotides read TGTGCCAGCAGCCAACTTGGGGGGGACATGAACACCGGGGAGCTGTTTTTT.

This clonotype was seen a few times. This sequence joins TRBV3-1 and TRBJ1-1; D call uncertain. The CDR3 loop spans 13 amino acids. CDR1 LGHDT and CDR2 YNNKEL come from the germline V gene (reference sequence). Trimming removed 3 bases from V and 4 bases from J, with 9 bases in between. CDR3 in amino acids: CASSQGLGTEAFF. The CDR3 DNA sequence: TGTGCCAGCAGCCAGGGATTAGGCACTGAAGCTTTCTTT. The whole variable domain, filled in from reference TRBV3-1 and TRBJ1-1, reads DTAVSQTPKYLVTQMGNDKSIKCEQNLGHDTMYWYKQDSKKFLKIMFSYNNKELIINETVPNRFSPKSPDKAHLNLHINSLELGDSAVYFCASSQGLGTEAFFGQGTRLTVV.

This sequence joins TRBV5-1 and TRBJ2-4, with D unclear. In germline, CDR1 is SGHRS, CDR2 YFSETQ. Trimming took 6 bases from V and 8 from J, leaving 9 bases between them. The CDR3 extends over 11 amino acids. In nucleotides, the CDR3 is TGCGCCAGCAAGGGTGAGGACATTCAGTACTTC. Amino acids: CASKGEDIQYF. The full variable domain, rest sourced from reference TRBV5-1 and TRBJ2-4, is KAGVTQTPRYLIKTRGQQVTLSCSPISGHRSVSWYQQTPGQGLQFLFEYFSETQRNKGNFPGRFSGRQFSNSRSEMNVSTLELGDSALYLCASKGEDIQYFGAGTRLSVL.

Comment on this clonotype: A read error may account for a junction end that differs from germline. The rearrangement uses TRBV20-1 and TRBJ2-6, with no clear D. Germline V gene lookup returns CDR1 DFQATT and CDR2 SNEGSKA (reference sequence). This CDR3 has 15 amino acids. CDR3 sequence (DNA): TGCAGTGCTAGACAGGCACCCTCTGGGACCAACGTCCTGACTTTC. This gives the protein CSARQAPSGTNVLTF.

This clonotype has more than one count but fewer than ten. The genes are TRBV9 and TRBJ2-7, with 9 bases aligning to TRBD1. The CDR3 totals 14 residues. The V and J ends lost 2 bases and 6 bases, in that order; junction bases with no gene match: 6. From germline, CDR1 is SGDLS and CDR2 YYNGEE. The CDR3 DNA reads as TGTGCCAGCAGCGTCGGACAGGGGAGGTCCGAGCAGTACTTC. Its protein product is CASSVGQGRSEQYF.

This clonotype was detected once. The V call is TRBV19, the J call TRBJ2-5, with 9 bases lining up with TRBD2. The CDR3 length is 13 residues. Germline V gene sequence: CDR1 LNHDA, CDR2 SQIVND (reference sequence). Trimming at V came to 6 bases and at J to 5 bases, leaving 4 bases not matched to a gene. CDR3 protein: CASRGLALETQYF. DNA of the CDR3: TGTGCCAGTAGAGGACTAGCGTTGGAGACCCAGTACTTC.

V and J are TRBV7-2 and TRBJ1-1; 8 bases map to TRBD1. Germline assignment: CDR1 SGHTA and CDR2 FQGNSA. The CDR3 is 14 amino acids. With V trimmed by 4 bases and J by 3 bases, 4 bases remained unmatched. This chain's CDR3 is CASSSGQGHTEAFF. CDR3 sequence (DNA): TGTGCCAGCAGCTCAGGACAGGGCCACACTGAAGCTTTCTTT.

Here the CDR3 reads CASSHDPGTLSSYEQYF. For the CDR3, the DNA is TGTGCCAGCAGCCATGACCCCGGGACACTCTCCTCCTACGAGCAGTACTTC. This chain connects TRBV3-1 to TRBJ2-7; tentatively, D is TRBD1 (6 bases). The germline V gene has CDR1 LGHDT and CDR2 YNNKEL (reference sequence). V gave up 3 bases and J gave up 0 bases, with 18 bases separating them. This CDR3 is built from 17 residues.

A few counts support this clonotype. The chain has TRBV20-1 and TRBJ2-7; D possibly corresponds to TRBD2 (6 bases). Trimming took off 0 bases at V and 2 bases at J, with 14 bases between the two ends. The germline CDR1 and CDR2 sequences are DFQATT and SNEGSKA (reference sequence). CDR3 length: 15 amino acids. The chain's CDR3 is CSARDRLARTYEQYF. The CDR3 DNA reads TGCAGTGCTAGAGATCGTCTAGCGAGAACCTACGAGCAGTACTTC.

This clonotype was seen more than once but under ten times. The chain carries TRBV28 and TRBJ1-2; D possibly corresponds to TRBD1 (5 bases). V was trimmed by 3 bases and J by 6 bases, leaving 11 bases between them. CDR3 length: 13 amino acids. Germline V CDR1 and CDR2: MDHEN, SYDVKM. DNA of the CDR3: TGTGCCAGCAGTTTTGGCAGGGAAGATGGCTACACCTTC. Its translation: CASSFGREDGYTF.

V and J are TRBV10-3 and TRBJ1-5; D remains ambiguous. CDR3 length: 13 residues. Germline CDR1 ENHRY, CDR2 SYGVKD. Between the trimmed V and J ends, which lost 6 bases and 5 bases, there was a span of 11 bases. The CDR3, as DNA: TGTGCCATCAGCCCTTCGGGTGATCAGCCCCAGCATTTT. Translated: CAISPSGDQPQHF.

This clonotype has just a few counts. The V call is TRBV3-1, the J call TRBJ2-3, with D uncertain. From germline, CDR1 is LGHDT and CDR2 YNNKEL (reference sequence). V was cut by 1 base and J by 0 bases, with 8 bases left in between. This CDR3 has 15 amino acids. The CDR3 DNA sequence: TGTGCCAGCAGCCAAGCTATCCTTAGCACAGATACGCAGTATTTT. Residues: CASSQAILSTDTQYF.

The chain uses TRBV7-9 and TRBJ1-2; D is unresolved. The CDR3 extends over 13 amino acids. The ends were cut back, 3 bases at V and 6 bases at J, with 11 bases in the middle. Germline V lookup: CDR1 SEHNR, CDR2 FQNEAQ (reference sequence). The CDR3 spells CASSFSLLDGYTF. As DNA, the CDR3 is TGTGCCAGCAGCTTTTCCCTCTTGGATGGCTACACCTTC.

This clonotype was detected a few times. V is TRBV3-1 and J is TRBJ1-5, with a tentative D call TRBD1 (6 bases). The V end was cut by 0 bases, the J end by 6 bases, with 15 bases between. CDR1 and CDR2 from the germline V gene are LGHDT and YNNKEL (reference sequence). The CDR3 is 16 amino acids. Written as DNA, the CDR3 is TGTGCCAGCAGCCAAGAACCGGGGGCGACGGGTCAGCCCCAGCATTTT. This gives the protein CASSQEPGATGQPQHF.

This clonotype was counted only a few times. The chain employs TRBV12-3 or TRBV12-4 and TRBJ2-3; D is tentatively TRBD1 or TRBD2 (6 bases each). The ends were cut back, 3 bases at V and 3 bases at J, with 10 bases in the middle. This CDR3 has 14 residues. For the CDR3, the DNA is TGTGCCAGCAGTTTGACAGGACTAACAGATACGCAGTATTTT. Translating gives CASSLTGLTDTQYF.

The V gene is TRBV3-1, the J gene TRBJ1-1, with a weak D call TRBD1 (5 bases). V gave up 0 bases and J gave up 4 bases, with 9 bases separating them. CDR3 length: 14 amino acids. The germline gives CDR1 LGHDT, CDR2 YNNKEL (reference sequence). The CDR3 region is CASSQESGSTEAFF. DNA of the CDR3: TGTGCCAGCAGCCAAGAATCAGGGAGCACTGAAGCTTTCTTT. Full variable domain (outside the CDR3, taken from reference TRBV3-1 and TRBJ1-1): DTAVSQTPKYLVTQMGNDKSIKCEQNLGHDTMYWYKQDSKKFLKIMFSYNNKELIINETVPNRFSPKSPDKAHLNLHINSLELGDSAVYFCASSQESGSTEAFFGQGTRLTVV.

This clonotype was observed a handful of times. The chain joins TRBV4-2 to TRBJ1-1; TRBD1 matches at 9 bases. CDR3 length: 16 amino acids. Germline lookup yields CDR1 LGHNA and CDR2 YNFKEQ. The junction had 11 bases not matched to a gene; V was cut back by 3 bases and J by 6 bases. Here the CDR3 DNA reads TGTGCCAGCAGCCATGAACAGGGGGCTTCTTATGCTGAAGCTTTCTTT. Translating gives CASSHEQGASYAEAFF.